This TCR beta chain was captured in a study of T cell responses to AZD1222 COVID-19 vaccine. With respect to this clone: Its target is unknown.

Using immunoSEQ multiplex PCR, the repertoire was profiled, and TCRdb retains in-frame clones only, with some absent. The table lists 40,000 to 60,000 clones, around 86% of them singletons, with around 6.5% in the top ten. The CDR3 totals 13 residues. V gave up 5 bases and J gave up 9 bases, with 14 bases separating them. Germline lookup yields CDR1 SGHVS and CDR2 FQNEAQ. The study, taken as a whole, reports: Epitopes outside B.1.351 and B.1.1.7 mutated regions reportedly drew nearly half of spike TCRs. Two doses of AZD1222 preceded a rise in Spike-specific TCR breadth and depth. Most donors were white British and more were female, and clonal diversity was possibly underestimated.

The receptor was derived from an adult who received the AZD1222 COVID-19 vaccine. The V gene is TRBV7-8, the J gene TRBJ2-1; possibly TRBD2 for D (5 bases). This material consisted of peripheral blood, taken 28 days after the second AZD1222 dose. CDR3 residues: CASSRDSSGEQFF. The CDR3 DNA reads as TGTGCCAGCAGCCGCGATAGCAGCGGTGAGCAGTTCTTC. The full variable domain, its missing parts supplied by reference TRBV7-8 and TRBJ2-1, is GAGVSQSPRYKVAKRGQDVALRCDPISGHVSLFWYQQALGQGPEFLTYFQNEAQLDKSGLPSDRFFAERPEGSVSTLKIQRTQQEDSAVYLCASSRDSSGEQFFGPGTRLTVL.